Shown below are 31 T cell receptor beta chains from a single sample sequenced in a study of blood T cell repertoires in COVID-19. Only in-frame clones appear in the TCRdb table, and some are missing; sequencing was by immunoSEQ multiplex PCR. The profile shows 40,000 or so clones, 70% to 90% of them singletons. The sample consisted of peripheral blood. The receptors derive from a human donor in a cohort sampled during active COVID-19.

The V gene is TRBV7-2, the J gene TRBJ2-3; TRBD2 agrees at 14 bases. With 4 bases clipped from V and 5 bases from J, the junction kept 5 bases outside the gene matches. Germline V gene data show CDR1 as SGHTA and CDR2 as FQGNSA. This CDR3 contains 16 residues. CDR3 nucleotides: TGTGCCAGCAGCTCCCGACTAGCGGGGGGGGTAGATACGCAGTATTTT. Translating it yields CASSSRLAGGVDTQYF.

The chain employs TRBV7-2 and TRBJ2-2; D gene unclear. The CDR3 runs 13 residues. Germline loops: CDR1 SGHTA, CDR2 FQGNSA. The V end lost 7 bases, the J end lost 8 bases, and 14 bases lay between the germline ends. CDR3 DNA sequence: TGTGCCAGCACCCGCTCCAACTTGGGGGAGCTGTTTTTT. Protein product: CASTRSNLGELFF.

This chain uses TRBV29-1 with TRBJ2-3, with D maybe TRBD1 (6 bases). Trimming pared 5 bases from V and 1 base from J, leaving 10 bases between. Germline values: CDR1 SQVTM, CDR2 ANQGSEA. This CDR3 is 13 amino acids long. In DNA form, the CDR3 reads TGCAGCGTTCGATCAGGGGGCACAGATACGCAGTATTTT. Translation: CSVRSGGTDTQYF.

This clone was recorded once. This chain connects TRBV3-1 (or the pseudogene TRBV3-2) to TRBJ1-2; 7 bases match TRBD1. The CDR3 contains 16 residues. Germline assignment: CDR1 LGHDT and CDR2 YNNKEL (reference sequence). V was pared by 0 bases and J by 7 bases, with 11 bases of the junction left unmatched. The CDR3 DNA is TGTGCCAGCAGCCAAGACAGGGGGAGATACGAGGTTGGCTACACCTTC. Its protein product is CASSQDRGRYEVGYTF.

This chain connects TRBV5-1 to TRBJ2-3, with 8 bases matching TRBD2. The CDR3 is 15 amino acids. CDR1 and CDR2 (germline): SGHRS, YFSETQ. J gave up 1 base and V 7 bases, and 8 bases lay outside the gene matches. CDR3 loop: CASGPGRGGTDTQYF. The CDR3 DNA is TGCGCCAGCGGGCCCGGGCGGGGGGGCACAGATACGCAGTATTTT.

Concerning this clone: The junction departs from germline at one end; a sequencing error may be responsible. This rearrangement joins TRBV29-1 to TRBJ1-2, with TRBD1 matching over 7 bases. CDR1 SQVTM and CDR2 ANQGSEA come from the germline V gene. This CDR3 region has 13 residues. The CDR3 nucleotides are TGCAGCGTTCAAGAAGGGACAGTTTATGGCTACACCTTC. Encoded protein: CSVQEGTVYGYTF.

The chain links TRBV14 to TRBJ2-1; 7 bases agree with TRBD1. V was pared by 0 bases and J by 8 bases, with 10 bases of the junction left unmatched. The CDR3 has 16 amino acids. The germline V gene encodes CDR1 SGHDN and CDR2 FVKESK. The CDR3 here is CASSQDWRTGLDEQFF. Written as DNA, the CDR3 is TGTGCCAGCAGCCAAGATTGGCGGACAGGTCTGGATGAGCAGTTCTTC.

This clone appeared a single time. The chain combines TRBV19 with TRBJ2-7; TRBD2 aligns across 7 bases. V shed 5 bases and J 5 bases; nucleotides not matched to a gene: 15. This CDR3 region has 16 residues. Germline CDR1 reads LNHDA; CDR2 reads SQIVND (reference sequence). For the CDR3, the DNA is TGTGCCAGTAGTCCCACCACAAGGACGGGGGGAGACGAGCAGTACTTC. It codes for CASSPTTRTGGDEQYF.

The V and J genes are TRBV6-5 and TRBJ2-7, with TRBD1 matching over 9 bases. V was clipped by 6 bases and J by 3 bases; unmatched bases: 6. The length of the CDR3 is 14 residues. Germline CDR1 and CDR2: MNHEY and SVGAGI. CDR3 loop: CASSRGTGSYEQYF. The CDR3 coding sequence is TGTGCCAGCAGCCGCGGGACAGGGAGCTACGAGCAGTACTTC.

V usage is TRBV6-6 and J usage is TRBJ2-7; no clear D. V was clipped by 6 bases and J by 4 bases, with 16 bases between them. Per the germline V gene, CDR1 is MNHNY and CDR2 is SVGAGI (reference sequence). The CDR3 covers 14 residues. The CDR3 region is CASSLTRPAYEQYF. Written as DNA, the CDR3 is TGTGCCAGCAGCCTGACACGTCCCGCATACGAGCAGTACTTC.

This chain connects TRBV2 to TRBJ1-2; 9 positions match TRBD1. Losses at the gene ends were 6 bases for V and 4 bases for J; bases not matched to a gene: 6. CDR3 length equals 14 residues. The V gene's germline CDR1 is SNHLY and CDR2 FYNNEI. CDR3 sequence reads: CASRPGQGPYGYTF. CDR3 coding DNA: TGTGCCAGCAGGCCGGGACAGGGCCCCTATGGCTACACCTTC.

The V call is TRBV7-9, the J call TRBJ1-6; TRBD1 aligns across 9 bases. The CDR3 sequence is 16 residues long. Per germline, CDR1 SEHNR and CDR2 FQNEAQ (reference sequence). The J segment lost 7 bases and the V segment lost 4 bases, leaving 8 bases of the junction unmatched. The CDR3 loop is CASSSLIGTGNSPLHF. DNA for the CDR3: TGTGCCAGCAGCTCCCTCATCGGGACAGGGAATTCACCCCTCCACTTT. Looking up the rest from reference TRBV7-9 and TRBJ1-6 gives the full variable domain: DTGVSQNPRHKITKRGQNVTFRCDPISEHNRLYWYRQTLGQGPEFLTYFQNEAQLEKSRLLSDRFSAERPKGSFSTLEIQRTEQGDSAMYLCASSSLIGTGNSPLHFGNGTRLTVT.

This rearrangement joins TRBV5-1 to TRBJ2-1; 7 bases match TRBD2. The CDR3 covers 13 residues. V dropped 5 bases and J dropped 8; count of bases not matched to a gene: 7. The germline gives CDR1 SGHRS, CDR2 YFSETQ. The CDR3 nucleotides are TGCGCCAGCAGAGAGGAGCGGGGCCATGAGCAGTTCTTC. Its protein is CASREERGHEQFF.

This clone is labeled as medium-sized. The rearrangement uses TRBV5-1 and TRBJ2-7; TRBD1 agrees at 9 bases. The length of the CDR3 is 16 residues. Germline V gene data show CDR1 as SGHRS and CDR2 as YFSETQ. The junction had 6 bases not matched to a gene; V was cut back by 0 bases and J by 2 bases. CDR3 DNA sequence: TGCGCCAGCAGCTTGGCGGAGGACAGGGGTGCCTACGAGCAGTACTTC. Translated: CASSLAEDRGAYEQYF.

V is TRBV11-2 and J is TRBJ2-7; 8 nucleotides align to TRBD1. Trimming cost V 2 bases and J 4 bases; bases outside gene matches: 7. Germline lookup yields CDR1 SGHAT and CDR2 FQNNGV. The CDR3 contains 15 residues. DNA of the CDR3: TGTGCCAGCAGCTTAACGGTGACAGGGGCGTACGAGCAGTACTTC. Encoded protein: CASSLTVTGAYEQYF.

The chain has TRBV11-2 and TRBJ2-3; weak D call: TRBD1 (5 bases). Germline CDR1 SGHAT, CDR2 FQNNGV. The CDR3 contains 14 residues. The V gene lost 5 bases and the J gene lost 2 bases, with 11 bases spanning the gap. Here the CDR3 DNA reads TGTGCCAGCAGCCTCAGGGCCAACACAGATACGCAGTATTTT. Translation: CASSLRANTDTQYF.

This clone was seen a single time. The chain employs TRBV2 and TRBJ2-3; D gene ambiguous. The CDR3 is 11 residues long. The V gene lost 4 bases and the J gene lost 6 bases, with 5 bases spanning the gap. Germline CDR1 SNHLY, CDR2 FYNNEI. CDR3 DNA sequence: TGTGCCAGCAGTGTGCGGGATACGCAGTATTTT. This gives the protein CASSVRDTQYF.

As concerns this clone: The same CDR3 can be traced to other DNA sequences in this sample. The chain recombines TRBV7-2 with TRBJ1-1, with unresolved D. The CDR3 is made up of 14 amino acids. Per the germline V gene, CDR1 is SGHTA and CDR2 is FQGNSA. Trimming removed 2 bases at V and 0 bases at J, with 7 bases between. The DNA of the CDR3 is TGTGCCAGCAGCTTACGGGGATTGAACACTGAAGCTTTCTTT. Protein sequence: CASSLRGLNTEAFF.

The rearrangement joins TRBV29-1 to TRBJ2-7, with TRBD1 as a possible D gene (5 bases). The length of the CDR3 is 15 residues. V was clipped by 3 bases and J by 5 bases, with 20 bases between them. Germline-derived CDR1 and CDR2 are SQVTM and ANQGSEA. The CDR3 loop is CSVDGAGPGADEQYF. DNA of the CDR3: TGCAGCGTTGATGGTGCAGGTCCTGGGGCCGACGAGCAGTACTTC.

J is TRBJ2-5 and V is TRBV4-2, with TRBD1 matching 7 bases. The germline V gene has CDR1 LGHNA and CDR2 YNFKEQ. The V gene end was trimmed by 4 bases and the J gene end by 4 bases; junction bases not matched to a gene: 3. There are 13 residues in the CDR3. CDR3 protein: CASSRGGTETQYF. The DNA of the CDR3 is TGTGCCAGCAGCCGAGGGGGCACAGAGACCCAGTACTTC.

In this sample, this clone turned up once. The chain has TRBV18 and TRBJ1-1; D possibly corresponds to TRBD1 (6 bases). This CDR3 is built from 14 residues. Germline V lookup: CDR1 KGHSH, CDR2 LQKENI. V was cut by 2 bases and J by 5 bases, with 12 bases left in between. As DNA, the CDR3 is TGTGCCAGCTCACCAGATGGGGGCGGGACTGAAGCTTTCTTT. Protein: CASSPDGGGTEAFF.

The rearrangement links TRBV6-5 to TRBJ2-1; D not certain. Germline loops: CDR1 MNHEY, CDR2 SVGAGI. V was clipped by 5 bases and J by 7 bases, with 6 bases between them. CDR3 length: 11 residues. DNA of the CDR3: TGTGCCAGCAGTCAACGGAATGAGCAGTTCTTC. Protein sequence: CASSQRNEQFF.

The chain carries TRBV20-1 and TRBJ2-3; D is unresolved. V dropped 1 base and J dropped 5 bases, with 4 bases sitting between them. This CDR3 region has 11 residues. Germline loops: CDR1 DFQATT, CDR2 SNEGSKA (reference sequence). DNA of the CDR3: TGCAGTGCTAGAGCGTTAGATACGCAGTATTTT. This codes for CSARALDTQYF.

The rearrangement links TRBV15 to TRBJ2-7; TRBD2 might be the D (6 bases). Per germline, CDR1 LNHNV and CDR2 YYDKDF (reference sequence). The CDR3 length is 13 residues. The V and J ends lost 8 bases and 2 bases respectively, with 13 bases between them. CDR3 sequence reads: CATSGAGPYEQYF. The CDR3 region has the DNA TGTGCCACCTCCGGGGCGGGGCCCTACGAGCAGTACTTC.

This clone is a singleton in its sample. CDR3 region: CASSSSSYNEQFF. CDR3 nucleotides: TGTGCCAGCAGCTCGAGCTCCTACAATGAGCAGTTCTTC. The J gene is TRBJ2-1, the V gene TRBV5-4; D remains unclear. V gave up 3 bases and J gave up 0 bases, with 4 bases separating them. The germline gives CDR1 SGHNT, CDR2 YYREEE (reference sequence). The CDR3 loop spans 13 amino acids.

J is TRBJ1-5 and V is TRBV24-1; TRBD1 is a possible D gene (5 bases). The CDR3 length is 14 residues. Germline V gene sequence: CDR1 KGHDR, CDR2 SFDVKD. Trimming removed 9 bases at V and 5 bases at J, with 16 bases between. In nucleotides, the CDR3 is TGTGCCACCCCGGGGGGAGTAGGCTATCAGCCCCAGCATTTT. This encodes CATPGGVGYQPQHF.

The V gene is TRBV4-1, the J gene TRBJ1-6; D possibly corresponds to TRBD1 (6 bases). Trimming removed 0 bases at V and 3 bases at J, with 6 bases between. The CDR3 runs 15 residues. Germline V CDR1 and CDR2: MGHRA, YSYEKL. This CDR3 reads CASSQETGYNSPLHF. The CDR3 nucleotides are TGCGCCAGCAGCCAAGAGACAGGCTATAATTCACCCCTCCACTTT.

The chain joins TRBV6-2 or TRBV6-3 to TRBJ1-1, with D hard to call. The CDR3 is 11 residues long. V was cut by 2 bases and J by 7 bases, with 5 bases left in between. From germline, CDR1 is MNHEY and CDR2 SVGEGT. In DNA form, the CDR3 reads TGTGCCAGCAGTTACGGGCGTGAAGCTTTCTTT. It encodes CASSYGREAFF.

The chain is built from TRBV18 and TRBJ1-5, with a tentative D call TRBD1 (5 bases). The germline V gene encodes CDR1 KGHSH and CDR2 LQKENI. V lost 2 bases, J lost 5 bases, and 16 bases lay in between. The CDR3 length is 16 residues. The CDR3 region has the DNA TGTGCCAGCTCACCAAGGGGAGGGAGCGCAGATCAGCCCCAGCATTTT. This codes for CASSPRGGSADQPQHF.

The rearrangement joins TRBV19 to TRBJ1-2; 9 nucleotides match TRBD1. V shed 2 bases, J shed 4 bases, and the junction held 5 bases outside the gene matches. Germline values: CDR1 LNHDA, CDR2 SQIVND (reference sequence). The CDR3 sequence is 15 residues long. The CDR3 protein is CASSILGQGAYGYTF. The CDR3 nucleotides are TGTGCCAGTAGTATATTGGGACAGGGTGCCTATGGCTACACCTTC.

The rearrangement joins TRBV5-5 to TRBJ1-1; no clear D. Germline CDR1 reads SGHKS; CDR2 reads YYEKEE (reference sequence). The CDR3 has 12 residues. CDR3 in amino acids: CGGAWRNTEAFF. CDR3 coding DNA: TGTGGAGGAGCCTGGCGGAACACTGAAGCTTTCTTT.